The T cell receptor beta chain described here comes from a study of shared clonotypes between healthy human individuals (dated by TCRdb to 2018 to 2020). For context, the study as a whole: Two women and a few men aged 18 to 49 years were included in the cohort. For each donor, CD4 naive and CD4 memory were each given three plates, CD8 naive was given two plates, and CD8 memory was given one plate. The study deeply sequenced blood TCR repertoires of five healthy adults to estimate repertoire size and the extent of clonotype sharing between individuals. Libraries were prepared and TCR repertoires were sequenced by different laboratories using diverse techniques, in order to increase sequencing depth and limit assay-specific biases. Leukapheresis yielded between about 0.85 and 10 billion PBMCs per donor.

Remarks on this clone: Which antigen it targets is not known. The record has no base qualities; no much larger clone is one base away.

General findings and caveats noted by the study authors: Pairwise subsampling led to the expectation that sequencing depth would affect the degree of clonotype sharing among donors. Compared with non-shared clonotypes, the clonotypes found in all four sorted-subset donors had higher generation probabilities. Sharing across a handful of donors was observed for roughly 5.4% of naive CD4, under 4% of naive CD8, 2% to 2.5% of memory CD4, and 0.4% of memory CD8 clonotypes. Sampling was restricted to blood, and TCR repertoires in tissue are likely to differ from TCR repertoires in blood. Even with the large sequencing depth, rarefaction of the sorted-subset datasets indicated that sequencing was incomplete. Because the study included a small number of donors, the genetic and exposure-history diversity represented was limited. Naive subsets generally had larger estimated clonotype richness than memory subsets did.

The donors were healthy, HIV-negative adults with no recently reported acute infections or vaccinations. Every donor was a Caucasian adult residing in Nashville, Tennessee, USA. CD4+ T cells were enriched through magnetic negative selection, after which naive cells were positively selected on CD45RA and the remaining negative fraction served as the memory subset. After blood collection by leukapheresis, PBMCs were isolated using Ficoll-Histopaque density gradient centrifugation and then cryopreserved in the vapor phase of liquid nitrogen. Analytical flow cytometry was used to check the purity and quantity of each magnetically sorted T cell population. Each sorted fraction had its genomic DNA isolated and then quantified by UV absorbance on a Nanodrop 2000c. TCR CDR3 regions were amplified from genomic DNA by multiplex PCR using the deep immunoSEQ assay. Genomic DNA extracted from each cell subset was distributed evenly over all wells of several immunoSEQ 96-well plates, and each plate served as one replicate. Each replicate PCR for sorted subsets received approximately 200 ng genomic DNA, equal to 28,000 or so T cell genomes. Purified libraries were measured with a Qubit 3.0 fluorometer, size-checked on a Bioanalyzer 2100, and measured again with the KAPA Library Quantification kit. Every immunoSEQ 96-well plate was sequenced on a dedicated single-read 150-cycle Illumina NextSeq 550 flow cell. In the paper's pipeline: Because the immunoSEQ output included only junctional sequences and no quality scores, the filtering could not be the same as the filtering used for full-length reads. To assign V/J genes and CDR3, sequences were annotated against IMGT germline references using PyIR, a Python wrapper for IgBLAST v1.9. Reads with weak V/J assignments (E-value above 1e-6), missing CDR3, stop codons, out-of-frame junctions, or ambiguous translated residues were removed. A V3J clonotype was defined by an identical inferred V gene, J gene, and CDR3 amino acid sequence. Percentage overlap between repertoires was calculated by dividing the number of shared unique clonotypes by the size of the smaller repertoire. Richness of each repertoire was evaluated using RTK rarefaction, the Chao1 estimator, and Recon v2.1 estimates of unobserved clonotypes. OLGA was used to compute generation probabilities for all TCRbeta clonotypes that the gDNA method yielded from four donors. TCRdb took this table from immuneACCESS and kept in-frame rearrangements with V and J called. Such tables lack part of the clones; where checked against another copy, unresolved V genes explain under half of the gap, and the rest is unexplained. The DNA was the basis for D and trimming; V, J and clone size are from that table. The table for this sample lists about 2.5 million clones; 85% to 95% of them were counted only once. Of the sample, 0.37% falls within the top ten clones.

In the germline V gene, CDR1 corresponds to MDHEN and CDR2 to SYDVKM. The junction shows trimming of 6 bases on V and 4 bases on J, and the gene matches do not reach 12 bases of it. Its CDR3 holds 16 amino acids, cysteine through phenylalanine. The DNA shown is the 48-base CDR3, in frame from base 1. This sequence was found in a man aged 18-30 years in good health. Some clones in this sample may be carry-over from other donors' samples. Sequenced input: naive CD4+ T cells from PBMCs. Reading the label with the study, this specimen's cell subset or site is: CD45RA+ positively selected. Recombination connected TRBV28 to TRBJ2-7; a stretch of 10 junction bases matches TRBD1. The DNA is as follows: TGTGCCAGCAGCCCGGGGACAGGGGCAATGGGGTACGAGCAGTACTTC. This codes for CASSPGTGAMGYEQYF.